This entry concerns a single T cell receptor (beta chain). The data were obtained in a study of blood T cells in healthy people across ages. The CDR3 runs 15 residues. Germline loops: CDR1 DFQATT, CDR2 SNEGSKA (reference sequence). V lost 3 bases and J lost 7; bases outside the gene matches: 10. Using a J-beta primer mix together with a sample-barcoded 5' primer, a second PCR was run for roughly 6 to 11 cycles. TCRdb called the 5' RACE reads again in MiXCR, with one record for every CDR3 protein. The sample contains fewer than 700,000 distinct CDR3 sequences, less than 45% of which appear only once. Sample: blood. The chain couples TRBV20-1 to TRBJ2-7; TRBD1 agrees at 12 bases. The source of this sequence is a man older than 75 in good health. The CDR3 spells CSARHPGQGAREQYF. The CDR3 DNA reads as TGCAGTGCTAGGCACCCGGGACAGGGGGCTCGTGAGCAGTACTTC.